What follows describes a single T cell receptor beta chain. The protocol was immunoSEQ multiplex PCR, while the TCRdb copy is restricted to in-frame clones and leaves out a portion. The table has roughly 200,000 clones, around 90% seen once. In germline, CDR1 is SGHVS, CDR2 FQNEAQ. The junction had 8 bases not matched to a gene; V was cut back by 5 bases and J by 4 bases. The CDR3 sequence is 15 residues long. Enrolled through a virtual design, the participants were between roughly 18 and 90 years of age and came from approximately 25 US areas. These data come from a study of blood T cell repertoires in COVID-19.

Material: PBMCs or T cells enriched from blood (not recorded which). The source is a woman under 40 who had recovered from COVID-19. The chain employs TRBV7-8 and TRBJ1-5, with TRBD1 matching 7 bases. As DNA, the CDR3 is TGTGCCAGCAGCCCGGCCGACAGGGTAAATCAGCCCCAGCATTTT. Translation gives CASSPADRVNQPQHF.